One sample yielded the 16 T cell receptor beta chains listed below, sequenced in a study of cytomegalovirus exposure and HLA in healthy donors (dated by TCRdb to about 2017). Library method: the immunoSEQ multiplex PCR assay. For the multiplex PCR, a mixture combining 60 forward primers for TCR Vbeta segments and 13 reverse primers for TCR Jbeta segments was used. Drawn from immuneACCESS, this table holds only the in-frame rearrangements with V and J called that TCRdb kept. Clones are partly lost; checked studies trace under half to an unresolved V gene and leave the rest unexplained. This sample holds around 92,000 clones; about 76% were observed only once. The top ten clonotypes cover roughly 8.3% of the sample. The sequenced material came from PBMCs. These receptors were obtained from a human donor in good health.

This chain links TRBV5-1 with TRBJ1-2, with 7 bases that match TRBD1. Germline V lookup: CDR1 SGHRS, CDR2 YFSETQ. This CDR3 has 14 amino acids. The J segment lost 2 bases and the V segment lost 6 bases, leaving 7 bases of the junction unmatched. The CDR3, as DNA: TGCGCCAGCACCTCCGGGACAGTGAACTATGGCTACACCTTC. It is translated as CASTSGTVNYGYTF.

This clone has only one observation. The chain combines TRBV4-1 with TRBJ2-7, with 7 bases matching TRBD1. Per the germline V gene, CDR1 is MGHRA and CDR2 is YSYEKL. Trimming at V came to 3 bases and at J to 2 bases, leaving 7 bases not matched to a gene. The CDR3 consists of 15 residues. CDR3 in amino acids: CASSHGAGTAYEQYF. The DNA of the CDR3 is TGCGCCAGCAGCCACGGGGCCGGGACAGCCTACGAGCAGTACTTC.

This chain joins TRBV7-2 and TRBJ2-5, with 8 nucleotides matching TRBD1. The J call is doubtful: the DNA matches TRBJ2-7 better. Germline loops: CDR1 SGHTA, CDR2 FQGNSA. The CDR3 is 13 residues long. The CDR3 loop reads CASSSTGVYEQYF. In DNA, the CDR3 is TGTGCCAGCAGCTCGACAGGGGTATACGAGCAGTACTTC.

The rearrangement uses TRBV7-9 and TRBJ2-5; maybe TRBD2 (5 bases). Trimming took 3 bases from V and 2 from J, leaving 16 bases between them. CDR3 size: 16 residues. Germline lookup yields CDR1 SEHNR and CDR2 FQNEAQ (reference sequence). The CDR3 spells CASSFGRTGNQETQYF. The CDR3 bases are TGTGCCAGCAGCTTCGGCCGGACCGGGAATCAAGAGACCCAGTACTTC.

This chain uses TRBV27 with TRBJ1-2, with 9 bases lining up with TRBD1. The germline V gene encodes CDR1 MNHEY and CDR2 SMNVEV (reference sequence). This CDR3 comprises 13 residues. The V gene end was trimmed by 6 bases and the J gene end by 8 bases; junction bases not matched to a gene: 7. The CDR3 region is CASRPRTGAGYTF. In DNA form, the CDR3 reads TGTGCCAGCAGACCCAGGACAGGGGCAGGCTACACCTTC.

The gene calls are TRBV7-2 and TRBJ1-1, with D maybe TRBD1 (5 bases). The CDR3 has 14 amino acids. Germline loops: CDR1 SGHTA, CDR2 FQGNSA. Between the trimmed V and J ends, which lost 3 bases and 8 bases, there was a span of 16 bases. The CDR3 sequence: CASSFFRVNREAFF. The CDR3 DNA reads TGTGCCAGCAGCTTCTTCAGGGTGAACAGGGAAGCTTTCTTT.

This chain joins TRBV27 and TRBJ2-5; 7 bases map to TRBD2. The last part of the DNA fits TRBJ2-7 better; the J call may be wrong. The CDR3 is 14 amino acids. CDR1 and CDR2 (germline): MNHEY, SMNVEV (reference sequence). Here the CDR3 DNA reads TGTGCCAGCAGTTTCCCCGGGACTACTTACGAGCAGTACTTC. Translating gives CASSFPGTTYEQYF.

The sample holds a few counts of this clone. The rearrangement joins TRBV4-1 to TRBJ2-6; 7 bases fit TRBD2. V lost 0 bases to trimming and J lost 2 bases; unmatched junction nucleotides: 7. Per the germline V gene, CDR1 is MGHRA and CDR2 is YSYEKL. The CDR3 runs to 18 residues. The chain's CDR3 is CASSQEGWGGPGANVLTF. CDR3 coding DNA: TGCGCCAGCAGCCAAGAAGGATGGGGGGGACCTGGGGCCAACGTCCTGACTTTC.

By its share, this clone is medium-sized (0.01 to 0.1%). This sequence joins TRBV4-3 and TRBJ2-5; D ambiguous. Trimming left V 0 bases short and J 5 bases short, with 4 bases between. The germline V gene encodes CDR1 LGHNA and CDR2 YSLEER. This CDR3 has 12 residues. DNA of the CDR3: TGCGCCAGCAGCCAAGATTCGGAGACCCAGTACTTC. Amino acids: CASSQDSETQYF.

The chain couples TRBV11-2 to TRBJ2-7; D possibly corresponds to TRBD2 (5 bases). Deletions cut 4 bases from V and 9 bases from J, with 13 bases between. This CDR3 has 12 residues. The germline V gene encodes CDR1 SGHAT and CDR2 FQNNGV. CDR3 sequence: CASSSTGRSQYF. In DNA form, the CDR3 reads TGTGCCAGCAGCTCCACGGGAAGGTCGCAGTACTTC.

The rearrangement uses TRBV10-1 and TRBJ2-6; perhaps TRBD1 as D (6 bases). The ends were cut back, 6 bases at V and 8 bases at J, with 14 bases in the middle. CDR1 WNHNN and CDR2 SYGVQD come from the germline V gene (reference sequence). The CDR3 extends over 14 amino acids. The CDR3 DNA follows: TGCGCCAGCAGACCCGACAGGTACTCCAACGTCCTGACTTTC. Its protein product is CASRPDRYSNVLTF.

The chain joins TRBV19 to TRBJ2-2; 10 bases are shared with TRBD2. The CDR3 consists of 16 residues. Per germline, CDR1 LNHDA and CDR2 SQIVND (reference sequence). J was trimmed by 7 bases and V by 3 bases; bases with no gene match: 8. CDR3 sequence (DNA): TGTGCCAGTAGTATCCTAGCGGGGGATACCAGCGGGGAGCTGTTTTTT. Translation gives CASSILAGDTSGELFF.

The V call is TRBV5-1, the J call TRBJ2-1, with 13 bases identical to TRBD2. The V and J ends lost 4 bases and 9 bases, in that order; junction bases with no gene match: 7. This CDR3 has 15 amino acids. Germline V gene lookup returns CDR1 SGHRS and CDR2 YFSETQ. In DNA form, the CDR3 reads TGCGCCAGCAGCCCTGGACTAGCGGGAGTAGGTGAGCAGTTCTTC. It translates to CASSPGLAGVGEQFF.

V and J are TRBV27 and TRBJ2-5; TRBD2 matches at 13 bases. The CDR3 totals 16 residues. The J segment lost 3 bases and the V segment lost 5 bases, leaving 6 bases of the junction unmatched. CDR1 MNHEY and CDR2 SMNVEV come from the germline V gene (reference sequence). In nucleotides, the CDR3 is TGTGCCAGCAGTGCCCTCGGGACTAGCGGGGAAGAGACCCAGTACTTC. Amino acid sequence: CASSALGTSGEETQYF.

CDR3 sequence reads: CASSYNPKPGQASTDTQYF. The CDR3 bases are TGTGCCAGCAGCTATAACCCTAAACCGGGACAGGCTAGCACAGATACGCAGTATTTT. V and J are TRBV2 and TRBJ2-3; 8 nucleotides match TRBD1. V trimming: 6 bases; J trimming: 0 bases; junction bases outside the gene matches: 17. The CDR3 contains 19 residues. Germline V gene data show CDR1 as SNHLY and CDR2 as FYNNEI. The variable domain in full, with the rest retrieved from reference TRBV2 and TRBJ2-3, is EPEVTQTPSHQVTQMGQEVILRCVPISNHLYFYWYRQILGQKVEFLVSFYNNEISEKSEIFDDQFSVERPDGSNFTLKIRSTKLEDSAMYFCASSYNPKPGQASTDTQYFGPGTRLTVL.

The chain employs TRBV11-2 and TRBJ2-2, with 14 bases lining up with TRBD2. CDR1 is SGHAT and CDR2 is FQNNGV in the germline V gene. Trimming took 5 bases from V and 6 from J; bases not matched to a gene: 5. The CDR3 covers 16 residues. The CDR3 loop reads CASSPRTSGRSGELFF. The CDR3, as DNA: TGTGCCAGCAGCCCAAGGACTAGCGGGAGGTCCGGGGAGCTGTTTTTT.